Listed here are 9 T cell receptor beta chains from one sample, sequenced in a study of blood T cell repertoires in COVID-19. Generated by immunoSEQ multiplex PCR, the TCRdb table keeps only in-frame clones and is missing some. The top ten clones hold about 2.2% of a sample with 120,000 or so clones, roughly 69% of them seen once. Material: peripheral blood. These receptor sequences come from a woman between 70 and 85 years old with acute or convalescent COVID-19.

The chain employs TRBV3-1 (or the pseudogene TRBV3-2) and TRBJ2-7, with 10 bases identical to TRBD1. Per the germline V gene, CDR1 is LGHDT and CDR2 is YNNKEL (reference sequence). The V segment lost 1 base and the J segment 5 bases; nucleotides outside the gene matches: 5. The CDR3 consists of 15 residues. The CDR3, as DNA: TGTGCCAGCAGCCAAGGCGGACAGGGGGTCCACGAGCAGTACTTC. It specifies CASSQGGQGVHEQYF.

V is TRBV28 and J is TRBJ2-7; maybe TRBD1 (5 bases). The CDR3 has 12 amino acids. Germline V gives CDR1 MDHEN, CDR2 SYDVKM. V lost 8 bases and J lost 0, with 8 bases in between. CDR3 sequence: CASWTSSYEQYF. The CDR3 DNA sequence: TGTGCCAGCTGGACATCCTCCTACGAGCAGTACTTC. Together with reference TRBV28 and TRBJ2-7, the CDR3 gives the full variable domain: DVKVTQSSRYLVKRTGEKVFLECVQDMDHENMFWYRQDPGLGLRLIYFSYDVKMKEKGDIPEGYSVSREKKERFSLILESASTNQTSMYLCASWTSSYEQYFGPGTRLTVT.

This clone was counted between two and nine times. The chain links TRBV6-5 to TRBJ1-6; the D is unclear. This CDR3 region has 15 residues. Trimming cost V 2 bases and J 10 bases, with 15 bases left between them. The germline V gene encodes CDR1 MNHEY and CDR2 SVGAGI. The CDR3 loop is CASSYGLISKSPLHF. CDR3 coding DNA: TGTGCCAGCAGTTACGGACTGATCTCCAAATCACCCCTCCACTTT.

This clone was recorded once. The J gene is TRBJ1-5, the V gene TRBV12-3 or TRBV12-4; D remains ambiguous. This CDR3 has 13 residues. With 2 bases removed from V and 5 bases from J, the gap between germline ends came to 7 bases. This CDR3 reads CASSLTEYQPQHF. The CDR3 bases are TGTGCCAGCAGTTTAACAGAGTATCAGCCCCAGCATTTT.

This clone was picked up one time. This chain joins TRBV3-1 (or the pseudogene TRBV3-2) and TRBJ2-1, with D tentatively TRBD2 (6 bases). V dropped 2 bases and J dropped 6 bases, with 17 bases sitting between them. Germline lookup yields CDR1 LGHDT and CDR2 YNNKEL (reference sequence). This CDR3 has 16 amino acids. The DNA of the CDR3 is TGTGCCAGCAGCCAACTAAGGAGCGGGTGGGGCAATGAGCAGTTCTTC. As protein: CASSQLRSGWGNEQFF.

The chain links TRBV18 to TRBJ1-1; possibly TRBD1 for D (5 bases). The CDR3 spans 14 residues. Germline CDR1 is KGHSH and CDR2 is LQKENI. Deletions cut 1 base from V and 3 bases from J, with 9 bases between. For the CDR3, the DNA is TGTGCCAGCTCACCACAAAGCAGGGACACTGAAGCTTTCTTT. Protein: CASSPQSRDTEAFF.

The CDR3 DNA reads as TGTGCCACCTCGAGCGCGAATCAGCCCCAGCATTTT. Amino acid sequence: CATSSANQPQHF. The rearrangement joins TRBV15 to TRBJ1-5; no reliable D call. Germline CDR1 LNHNV, CDR2 YYDKDF (reference sequence). The ends were cut back, 8 bases at V and 4 bases at J, with 9 bases in the middle. This CDR3 is 12 amino acids long.

This rearrangement joins TRBV6-5 to TRBJ1-1; tentative D call: TRBD1 (6 bases). Trimming removed 4 bases at V and 5 bases at J, with 8 bases between. The CDR3 runs 12 residues. From germline, CDR1 is MNHEY and CDR2 SVGAGI. The CDR3 spells CASSFQGTEAFF. CDR3 nucleotides: TGTGCCAGCAGTTTTCAGGGGACTGAAGCTTTCTTT.

The chain has TRBV5-1 and TRBJ2-5; 8 bases fit TRBD1. The length of the CDR3 is 15 residues. V dropped 5 bases and J dropped 3; count of bases not matched to a gene: 9. Germline V gene sequence: CDR1 SGHRS, CDR2 YFSETQ. As DNA, the CDR3 is TGCGCCAGCAGACGACCGGGACAGGTTGAAGAGACCCAGTACTTC. Its protein product is CASRRPGQVEETQYF.